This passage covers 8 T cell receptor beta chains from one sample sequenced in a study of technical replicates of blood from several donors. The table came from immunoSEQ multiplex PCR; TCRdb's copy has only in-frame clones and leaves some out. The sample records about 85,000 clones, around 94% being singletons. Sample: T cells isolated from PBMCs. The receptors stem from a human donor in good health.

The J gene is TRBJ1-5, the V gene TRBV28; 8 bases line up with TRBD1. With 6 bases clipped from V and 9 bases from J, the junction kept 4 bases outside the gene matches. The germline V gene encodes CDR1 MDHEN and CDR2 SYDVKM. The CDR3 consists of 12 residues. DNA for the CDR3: TGTGCCAGCAGACAGGGGGTTAGGCCCCAGCATTTT. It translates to CASRQGVRPQHF.

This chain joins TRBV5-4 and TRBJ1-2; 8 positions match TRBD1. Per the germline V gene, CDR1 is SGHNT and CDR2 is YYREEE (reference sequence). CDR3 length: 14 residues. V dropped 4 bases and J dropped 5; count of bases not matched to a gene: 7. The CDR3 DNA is TGTGCCAGCAGCCAAGCCGGACAGGGATATGGCTACACCTTC. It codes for CASSQAGQGYGYTF.

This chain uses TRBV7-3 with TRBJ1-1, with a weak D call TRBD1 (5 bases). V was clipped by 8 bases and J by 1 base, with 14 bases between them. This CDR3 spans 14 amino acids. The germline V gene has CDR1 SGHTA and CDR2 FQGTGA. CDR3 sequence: CASSQLGQNTEAFF. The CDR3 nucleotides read TGTGCCAGCTCCCAACTGGGGCAGAACACTGAAGCTTTCTTT.

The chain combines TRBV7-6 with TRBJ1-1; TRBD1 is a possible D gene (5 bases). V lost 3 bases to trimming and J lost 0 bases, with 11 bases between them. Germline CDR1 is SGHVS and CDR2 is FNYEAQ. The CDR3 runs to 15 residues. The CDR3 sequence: CASSFRAGMNTEAFF. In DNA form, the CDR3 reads TGTGCCAGCAGCTTCAGGGCCGGAATGAACACTGAAGCTTTCTTT.

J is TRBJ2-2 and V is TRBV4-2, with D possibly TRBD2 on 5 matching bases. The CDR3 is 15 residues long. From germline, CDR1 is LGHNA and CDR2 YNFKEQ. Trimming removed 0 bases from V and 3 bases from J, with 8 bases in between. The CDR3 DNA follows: TGTGCCAGCAGCCAAGACAGGCGGGACACCGGGGAGCTGTTTTTT. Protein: CASSQDRRDTGELFF.

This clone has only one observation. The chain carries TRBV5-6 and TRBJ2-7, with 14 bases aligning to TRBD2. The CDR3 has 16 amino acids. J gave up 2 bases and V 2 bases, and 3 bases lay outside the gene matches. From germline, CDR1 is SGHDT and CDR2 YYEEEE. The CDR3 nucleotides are TGTGCCAGCAGCTTAGGGGGACTAGCGGGAGCCTACGAGCAGTACTTC. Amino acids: CASSLGGLAGAYEQYF.

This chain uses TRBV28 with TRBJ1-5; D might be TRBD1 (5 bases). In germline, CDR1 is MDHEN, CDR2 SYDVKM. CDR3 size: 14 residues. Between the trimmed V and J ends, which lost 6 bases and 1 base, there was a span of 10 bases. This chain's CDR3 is CASRVDSSNQPQHF. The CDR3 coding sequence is TGTGCCAGCAGGGTAGACAGCAGCAATCAGCCCCAGCATTTT.

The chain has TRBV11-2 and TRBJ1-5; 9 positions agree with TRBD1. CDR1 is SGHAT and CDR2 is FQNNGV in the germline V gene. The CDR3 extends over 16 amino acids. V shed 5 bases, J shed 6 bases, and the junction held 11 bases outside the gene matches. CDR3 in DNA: TGTGCCAGCAGCCTCGGACAGGGGCGGATAAGTCAGCCCCAGCATTTT. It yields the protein CASSLGQGRISQPQHF.